This entry lists 12 T cell receptor beta chains sequenced from one sample in a study of cytomegalovirus exposure and HLA in healthy donors. The PCR contained 60 Vbeta and 13 Jbeta primers. TCRdb's copy holds only in-frame clones and misses some; the assay was immunoSEQ multiplex PCR. The sample shows about 160,000 clones, approximately 83% of them seen only once. The sequenced sample was PBMCs. The origin of the receptors is a woman between 18 and 29 years old in good health and CMV-seronegative.

This clone has only a few counts. This sample also contains other DNA sequences that code for the same CDR3. The chain carries TRBV18 and TRBJ1-2, with 8 bases that match TRBD1. J gave up 6 bases and V 6 bases, and 3 bases lay outside the gene matches. Germline values: CDR1 KGHSH, CDR2 LQKENI. The CDR3 has 12 amino acids. This CDR3 reads CASSPTGDGYTF. DNA of the CDR3: TGTGCCAGCTCTCCGACAGGGGATGGCTACACCTTC. The variable domain in full, with the rest retrieved from reference TRBV18 and TRBJ1-2, is NAGVMQNPRHLVRRRGQEARLRCSPMKGHSHVYWYRQLPEEGLKFMVYLQKENIIDESGMPKERFSAEFPKEGPSILRIQQVVRGDSAAYFCASSPTGDGYTFGSGTRLTVV.

This clone was seen a handful of times. Mismatch with germline at one junction end may stem from a read error. The chain has TRBV6-1 and TRBJ2-6; tentatively, D is TRBD1 (5 bases). CDR3 length: 18 residues. Germline assignment: CDR1 MNHNS and CDR2 SASEGT. CDR3 sequence (DNA): TGTGCCAGCAGTGAAAACCGACCGTTAAGCTCTGGGGCCAACGGCCTGACTTTC. The encoded protein is CASSENRPLSSGANGLTF.

The gene calls are TRBV18 and TRBJ1-1, with TRBD1 matching over 9 bases. There are 15 residues in the CDR3. V lost 6 bases and J lost 4; bases outside the gene matches: 9. The germline CDR1 and CDR2 sequences are KGHSH and LQKENI. The CDR3 sequence is CASSLGQGFTTEAFF. CDR3 nucleotides: TGTGCCAGCTCCTTGGGACAGGGTTTCACCACTGAAGCTTTCTTT.

The chain combines TRBV30 with TRBJ1-1; D not certain. Germline V lookup: CDR1 GTSNPN, CDR2 SVGIG (reference sequence). The CDR3 runs to 11 residues. V lost 3 bases and J lost 1, with 3 bases in between. In DNA, the CDR3 is TGTGCCTGGAGCCGGAACACTGAAGCTTTCTTT. This gives the protein CAWSRNTEAFF.

The gene calls are TRBV6-5 and TRBJ2-7; the D gene is possibly TRBD1 (6 bases). The CDR3 has 14 amino acids. Germline V lookup: CDR1 MNHEY, CDR2 SVGAGI. Trimming pared 4 bases from V and 4 bases from J, leaving 14 bases between. The CDR3 reads CASSSYSRGYEQYF. The CDR3 DNA follows: TGTGCCAGCAGTTCCTACTCCAGGGGTTACGAGCAGTACTTC.

The rearrangement uses TRBV11-3 and TRBJ1-5, with 8 bases that match TRBD1. The CDR3 length is 14 residues. The J segment lost 5 bases and the V segment lost 5 bases, leaving 5 bases of the junction unmatched. The germline CDR1 and CDR2 sequences are SGHNT and YENEEA. The CDR3 spells CASSQGTGDQPQHF. The CDR3 DNA is TGTGCCAGCAGCCAGGGGACAGGAGATCAGCCCCAGCATTTT.

This clone has a single count. The chain couples TRBV6-4 to TRBJ2-3, with TRBD2 matching over 10 bases. V shed 3 bases, J shed 6 bases, and the junction held 0 bases outside the gene matches. This CDR3 region has 13 residues. Germline CDR1 and CDR2: MRHNA and SNTAGT. This CDR3 is CASSETSGDTQYF. CDR3 bases: TGTGCCAGCAGTGAGACTAGCGGGGATACGCAGTATTTT.

The chain uses TRBV12-5 and TRBJ2-7, with a weak D call TRBD2 (5 bases). This CDR3 is built from 17 residues. Germline V gives CDR1 LGHNT, CDR2 FRNRAP. V lost 0 bases and J lost 2, with 17 bases in between. This chain's CDR3 is CASGLVRFFEGTYEQYF. CDR3 nucleotides: TGTGCTAGTGGTTTGGTACGTTTCTTCGAGGGAACCTACGAGCAGTACTTC.

This chain joins TRBV13 and TRBJ2-7; 12 bases fit TRBD1. CDR3 length: 15 amino acids. V lost 4 bases to trimming and J lost 4 bases; unmatched junction nucleotides: 5. The germline V gene encodes CDR1 PRHDT and CDR2 FYEKMQ (reference sequence). CDR3 coding DNA: TGTGCCAGCAGCTCACCGGGACAGGGGGCATACGAGCAGTACTTC. The encoded protein is CASSSPGQGAYEQYF.

This clone turned up a few times. This chain connects TRBV27 to TRBJ1-5; D might be TRBD1 (6 bases). V was shortened by 5 bases and J by 2 bases, with 16 bases between the two germline ends. The CDR3 loop spans 16 amino acids. CDR1 MNHEY and CDR2 SMNVEV come from the germline V gene (reference sequence). The CDR3, as DNA: TGTGCCAGCAGTCCAAGAGCCAGGGGAGGCAATCAGCCCCAGCATTTT. Translating it yields CASSPRARGGNQPQHF.

This rearrangement joins TRBV9 to TRBJ1-1, with 9 positions matching TRBD1. The CDR3 consists of 17 residues. Unmatched junction bases numbered 13, after V lost 4 bases and J lost 3 bases. The germline V gene has CDR1 SGDLS and CDR2 YYNGEE. The CDR3 is CASSLTWTGQGDTEAFF. Here the CDR3 DNA reads TGTGCCAGCAGCCTAACATGGACGGGACAGGGAGACACTGAAGCTTTCTTT.

The chain couples TRBV2 to TRBJ1-2; the D gene is possibly TRBD1 (5 bases). The CDR3 contains 15 residues. Looked up from germline, CDR1 is SNHLY and CDR2 is FYNNEI. V lost 3 bases, J lost 1 base, and 12 bases lay in between. The CDR3 DNA follows: TGTGCCAGCAGTGAGGAGCGACAGAATAACTATGGCTACACCTTC. Its translation: CASSEERQNNYGYTF.